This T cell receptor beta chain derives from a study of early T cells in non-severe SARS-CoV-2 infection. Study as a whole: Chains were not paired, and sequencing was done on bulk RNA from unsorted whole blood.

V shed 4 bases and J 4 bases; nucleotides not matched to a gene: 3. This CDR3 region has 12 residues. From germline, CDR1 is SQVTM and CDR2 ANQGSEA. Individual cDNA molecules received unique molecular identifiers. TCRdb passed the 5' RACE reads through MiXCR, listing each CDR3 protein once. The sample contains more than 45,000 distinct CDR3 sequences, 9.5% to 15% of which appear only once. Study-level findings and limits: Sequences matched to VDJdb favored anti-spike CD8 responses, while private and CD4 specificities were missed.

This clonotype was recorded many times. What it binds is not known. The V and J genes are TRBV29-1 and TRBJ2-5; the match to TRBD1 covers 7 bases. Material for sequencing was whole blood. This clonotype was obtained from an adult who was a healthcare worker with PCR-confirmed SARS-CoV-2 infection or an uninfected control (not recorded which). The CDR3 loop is CSVAGGRETQYF. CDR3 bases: TGCAGCGTTGCAGGGGGTCGAGAGACCCAGTACTTC.